Described below is a single T cell receptor (beta chain) sequence and its context. These data belong to a study of blood T cell repertoires in COVID-19. Across the study: The study drew acute and convalescent COVID-19 samples from the United States, Italy and Spain.

Seattle enrolled patients during active infection and tracked them longitudinally. Profiled with immunoSEQ multiplex PCR; TCRdb holds only in-frame clones, not every one. The table has hundreds of thousands of clones, 85% to 90% seen once. Sequenced sample: peripheral blood. This clonotype originated in a woman in her seventies with COVID-19, enrolled during active disease.

For the CDR3, the DNA is TGTGCCAGCAGCTCGGGACTAGCGGGGGCAGATACGCAGTATTTT. It codes for CASSSGLAGADTQYF. The chain links TRBV2 to TRBJ2-3; 14 bases line up with TRBD2. This CDR3 has 15 amino acids. V shed 6 bases, J shed 4 bases, and the junction held 3 bases outside the gene matches. Per germline, CDR1 SNHLY and CDR2 FYNNEI.